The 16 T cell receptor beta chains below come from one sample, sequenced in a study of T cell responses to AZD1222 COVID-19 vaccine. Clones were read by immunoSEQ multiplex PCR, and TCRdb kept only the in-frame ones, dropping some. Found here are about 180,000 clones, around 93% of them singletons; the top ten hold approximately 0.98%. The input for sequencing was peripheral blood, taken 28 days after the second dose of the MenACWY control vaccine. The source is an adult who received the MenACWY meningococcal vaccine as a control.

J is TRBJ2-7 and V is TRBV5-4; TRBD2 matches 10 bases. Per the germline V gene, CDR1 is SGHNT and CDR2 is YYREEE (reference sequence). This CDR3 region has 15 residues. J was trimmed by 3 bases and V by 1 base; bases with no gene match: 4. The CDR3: CASSLKLAGSYEQYF. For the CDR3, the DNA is TGTGCCAGCAGCTTGAAACTAGCGGGGAGCTACGAGCAGTACTTC.

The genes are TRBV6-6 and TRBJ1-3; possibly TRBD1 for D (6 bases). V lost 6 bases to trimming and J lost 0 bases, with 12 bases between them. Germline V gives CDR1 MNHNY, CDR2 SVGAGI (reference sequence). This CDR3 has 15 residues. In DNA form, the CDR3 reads TGTGCCAGCAGACCCACAGGGACCTCTGGAAACACCATATATTTT. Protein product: CASRPTGTSGNTIYF.

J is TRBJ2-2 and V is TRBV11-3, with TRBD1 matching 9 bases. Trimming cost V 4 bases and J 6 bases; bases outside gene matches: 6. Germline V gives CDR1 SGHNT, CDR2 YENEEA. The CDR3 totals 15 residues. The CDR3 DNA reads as TGTGCCAGCAGCTCTGGACAGGGGTCGGCCGGGGAGCTGTTTTTT. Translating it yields CASSSGQGSAGELFF. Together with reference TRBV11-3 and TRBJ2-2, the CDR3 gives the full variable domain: EAGVVQSPRYKIIEKKQPVAFWCNPISGHNTLYWYLQNLGQGPELLIRYENEEAVDDSQLPKDRFSAERLKGVDSTLKIQPAELGDSAVYLCASSSGQGSAGELFFGEGSRLTVL.

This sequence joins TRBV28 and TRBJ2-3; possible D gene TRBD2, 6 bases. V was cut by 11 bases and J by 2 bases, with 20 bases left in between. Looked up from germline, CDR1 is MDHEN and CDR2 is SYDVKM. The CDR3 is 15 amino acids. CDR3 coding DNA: TGTGCCGCCCCTAGCGCCGGTCGTCTCACAGATACGCAGTATTTT. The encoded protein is CAAPSAGRLTDTQYF.

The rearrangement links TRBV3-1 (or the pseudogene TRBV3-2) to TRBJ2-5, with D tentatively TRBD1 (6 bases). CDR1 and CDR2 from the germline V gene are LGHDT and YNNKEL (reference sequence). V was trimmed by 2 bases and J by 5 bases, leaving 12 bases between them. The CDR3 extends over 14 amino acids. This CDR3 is CASSQQGRGETQYF. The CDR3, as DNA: TGTGCCAGCAGCCAACAGGGGCGTGGGGAGACCCAGTACTTC.

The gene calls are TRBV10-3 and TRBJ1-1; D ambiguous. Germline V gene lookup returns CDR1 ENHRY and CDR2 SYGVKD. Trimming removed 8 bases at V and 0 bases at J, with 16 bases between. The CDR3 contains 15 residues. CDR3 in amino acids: CAISAQPRMNTEAFF. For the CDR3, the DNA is TGTGCCATCTCCGCACAGCCTAGGATGAACACTGAAGCTTTCTTT.

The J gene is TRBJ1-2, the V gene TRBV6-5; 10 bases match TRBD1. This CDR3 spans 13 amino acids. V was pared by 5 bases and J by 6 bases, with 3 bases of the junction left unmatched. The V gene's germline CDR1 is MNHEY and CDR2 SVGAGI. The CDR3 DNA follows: TGTGCCAGCAGTACGACAGGGGGCGATGGCTACACCTTC. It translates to CASSTTGGDGYTF.

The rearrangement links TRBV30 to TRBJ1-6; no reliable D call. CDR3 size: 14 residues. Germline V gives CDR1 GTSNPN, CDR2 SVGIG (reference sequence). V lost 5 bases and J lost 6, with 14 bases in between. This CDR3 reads CAWGGLGSNSPLHF. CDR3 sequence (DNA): TGTGCCTGGGGCGGATTAGGGAGTAATTCACCCCTCCACTTT. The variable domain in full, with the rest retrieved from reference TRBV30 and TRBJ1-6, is SQTIHQWPATLVQPVGSPLSLECTVEGTSNPNLYWYRQAAGRGLQLLFYSVGIGQISSEVPQNLSASRPQDRQFILSSKKLLLSDSGFYLCAWGGLGSNSPLHFGNGTRLTVT.

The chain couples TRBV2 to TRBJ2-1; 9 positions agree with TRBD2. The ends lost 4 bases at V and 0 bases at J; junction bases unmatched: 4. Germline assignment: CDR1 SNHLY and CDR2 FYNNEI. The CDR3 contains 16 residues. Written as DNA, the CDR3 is TGTGCCAGCAGTGTCCTAGCGGGGAGCTCCTACAATGAGCAGTTCTTC. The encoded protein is CASSVLAGSSYNEQFF. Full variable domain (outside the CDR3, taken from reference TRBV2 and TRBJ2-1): EPEVTQTPSHQVTQMGQEVILRCVPISNHLYFYWYRQILGQKVEFLVSFYNNEISEKSEIFDDQFSVERPDGSNFTLKIRSTKLEDSAMYFCASSVLAGSSYNEQFFGPGTRLTVL.

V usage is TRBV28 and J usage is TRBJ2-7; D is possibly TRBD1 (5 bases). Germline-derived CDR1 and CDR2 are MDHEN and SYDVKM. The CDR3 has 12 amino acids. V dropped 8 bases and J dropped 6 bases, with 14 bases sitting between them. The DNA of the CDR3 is TGTGCCAGCCTCGGGCAGGGCGGCGAGCAGTACTTC. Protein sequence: CASLGQGGEQYF.

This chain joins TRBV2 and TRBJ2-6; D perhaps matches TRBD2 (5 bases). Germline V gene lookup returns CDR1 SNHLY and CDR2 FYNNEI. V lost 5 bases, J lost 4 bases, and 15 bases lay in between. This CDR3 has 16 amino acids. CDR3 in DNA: TGTGCCAGCAGTCCCCCGCGGGCGGCGGGGGCCAACGTCCTGACTTTC. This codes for CASSPPRAAGANVLTF.

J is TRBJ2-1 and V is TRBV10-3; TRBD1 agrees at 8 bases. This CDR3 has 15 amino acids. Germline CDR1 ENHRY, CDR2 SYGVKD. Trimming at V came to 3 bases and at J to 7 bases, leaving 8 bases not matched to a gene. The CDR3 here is CAISEGQGSRNEQFF. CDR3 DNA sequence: TGTGCCATCAGTGAAGGACAGGGAAGTAGAAATGAGCAGTTCTTC.

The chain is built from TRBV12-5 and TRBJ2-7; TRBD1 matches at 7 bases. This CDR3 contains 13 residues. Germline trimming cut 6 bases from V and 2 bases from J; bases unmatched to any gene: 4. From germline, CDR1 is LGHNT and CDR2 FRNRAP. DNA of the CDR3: TGTGCTAGTGGCCCTCAGGGGGCCTACGAGCAGTACTTC. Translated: CASGPQGAYEQYF.

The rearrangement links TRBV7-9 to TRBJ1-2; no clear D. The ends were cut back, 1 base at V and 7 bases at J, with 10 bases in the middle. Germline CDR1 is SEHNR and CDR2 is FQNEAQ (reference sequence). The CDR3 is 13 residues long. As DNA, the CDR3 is TGTGCCAGCAGCTTAGTCTCAGCTGGTGGCTACACCTTC. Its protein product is CASSLVSAGGYTF.

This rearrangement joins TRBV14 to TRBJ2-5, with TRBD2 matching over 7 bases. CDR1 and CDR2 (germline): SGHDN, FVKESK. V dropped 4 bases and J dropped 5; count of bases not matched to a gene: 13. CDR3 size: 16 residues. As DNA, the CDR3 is TGTGCCAGCAGCCTAGGTGGACTAGGCAGGTGGGAGACCCAGTACTTC. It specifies CASSLGGLGRWETQYF.

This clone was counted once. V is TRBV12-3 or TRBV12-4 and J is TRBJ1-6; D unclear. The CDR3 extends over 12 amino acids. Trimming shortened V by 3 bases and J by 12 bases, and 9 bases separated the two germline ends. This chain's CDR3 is CASSLLFGPLHF. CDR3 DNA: TGTGCCAGCAGTTTGCTATTCGGACCCCTCCACTTT.